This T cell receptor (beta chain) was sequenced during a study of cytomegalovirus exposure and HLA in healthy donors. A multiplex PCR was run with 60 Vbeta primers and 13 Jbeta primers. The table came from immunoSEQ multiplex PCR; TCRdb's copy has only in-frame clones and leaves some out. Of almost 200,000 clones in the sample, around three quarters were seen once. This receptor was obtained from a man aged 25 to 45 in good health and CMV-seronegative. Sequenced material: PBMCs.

Here the CDR3 reads CASSVTSGSNEQYF. CDR3 DNA sequence: TGCGCCAGCAGCGTGACTAGCGGGAGCAACGAGCAGTACTTC. The V gene is TRBV5-1, the J gene TRBJ2-7; 12 bases fit TRBD2. The CDR3 extends over 14 amino acids. Germline V lookup: CDR1 SGHRS, CDR2 YFSETQ. V lost 4 bases, J lost 5 bases, and 4 bases stayed unmatched.